The clone carrying this T cell receptor (beta chain) was seen at least ten times. Antigen unknown. These data come from a study of spatial heterogeneity in lung cancer. Study at large: Consistent detection of more beta-chain than alpha-chain sequences was observed. Averaged across combinations, each unique TCR and UMI pairing appeared more than ten times in raw reads, which were uncorrected. Findings and caveats of the study: In blood, ubiquitous expanded tumor TCRs appeared more at resection than follow-up.

The CDR3 length is 16 residues. CDR1 and CDR2 from the germline V gene are DFQATT and SNEGSKA (reference sequence). After removal of 0 bases from V and 8 bases from J, the junction contained 11 bases not matched to a gene. TCRdb re-analysed the 5' RACE reads in MiXCR, keeping a single row per CDR3 protein. The repertoire consists of under 75,000 distinct CDR3 sequences, with around 8.4% occurring once and the leading ten covering approximately 15%. The time point is: sample taken at primary tumor resection. Sequencing covered unsorted whole RNA taken from tumor, nontumor lung or frozen PBMC. The donors comprised approximately 75 untreated early-stage non-small cell lung cancer patients.

Sequenced here: PBMCs, sampled at surgery. This clonotype was sampled from a female donor with early-stage non-small cell lung cancer. This rearrangement joins TRBV20-1 to TRBJ2-1, with 9 bases identical to TRBD2. The CDR3 nucleotides are TGCAGTGCTAGAGATCGTCTAGCGGGAATTATCGATGAGCAGTTCTTC. The encoded protein is CSARDRLAGIIDEQFF.